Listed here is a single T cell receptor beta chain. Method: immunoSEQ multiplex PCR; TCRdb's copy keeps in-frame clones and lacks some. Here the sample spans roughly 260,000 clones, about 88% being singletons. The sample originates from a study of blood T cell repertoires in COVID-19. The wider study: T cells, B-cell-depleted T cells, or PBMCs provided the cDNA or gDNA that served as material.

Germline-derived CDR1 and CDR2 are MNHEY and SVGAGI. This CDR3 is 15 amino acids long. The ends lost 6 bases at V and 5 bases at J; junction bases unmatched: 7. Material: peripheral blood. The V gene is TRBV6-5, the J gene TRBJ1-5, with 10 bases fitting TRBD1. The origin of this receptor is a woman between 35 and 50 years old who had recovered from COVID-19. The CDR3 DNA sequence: TGTGCCAGCAGCTCCGGGACAGGGGAATATCAGCCCCAGCATTTT. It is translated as CASSSGTGEYQPQHF.